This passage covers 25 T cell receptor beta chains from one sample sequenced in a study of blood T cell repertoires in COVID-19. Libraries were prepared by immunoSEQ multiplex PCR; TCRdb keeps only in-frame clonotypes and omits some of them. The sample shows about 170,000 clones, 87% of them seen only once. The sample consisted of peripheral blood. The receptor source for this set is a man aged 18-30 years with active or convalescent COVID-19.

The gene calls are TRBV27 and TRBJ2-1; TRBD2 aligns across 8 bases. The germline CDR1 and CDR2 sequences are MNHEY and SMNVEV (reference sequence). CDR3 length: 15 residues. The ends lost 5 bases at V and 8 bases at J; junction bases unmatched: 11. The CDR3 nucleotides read TGTGCCAGCAGTCCCCGGGTTAGCGGGATCGATGAGCAGTTCTTC. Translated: CASSPRVSGIDEQFF.

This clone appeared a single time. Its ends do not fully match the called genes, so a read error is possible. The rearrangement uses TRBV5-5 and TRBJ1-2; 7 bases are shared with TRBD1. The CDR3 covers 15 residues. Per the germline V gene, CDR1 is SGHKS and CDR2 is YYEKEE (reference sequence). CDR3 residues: CASSSPWAGQDLPSF. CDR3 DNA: TGTGCCAGCAGCTCACCTTGGGCAGGACAGGACCTTCCCTCTTTC.

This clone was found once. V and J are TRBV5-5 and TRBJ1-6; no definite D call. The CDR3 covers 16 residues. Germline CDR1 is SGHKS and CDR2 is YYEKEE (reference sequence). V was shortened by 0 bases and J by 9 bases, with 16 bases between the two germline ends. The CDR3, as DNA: TGTGCCAGCAGCTTGGCCAGTTCTGGTGGTATTTCACCCCTCCACTTT. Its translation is CASSLASSGGISPLHF. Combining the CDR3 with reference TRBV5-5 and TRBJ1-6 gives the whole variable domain DAGVTQSPTHLIKTRGQQVTLRCSPISGHKSVSWYQQVLGQGPQFIFQYYEKEERGRGNFPDRFSARQFPNYSSELNVNALLLGDSALYLCASSLASSGGISPLHFGNGTRLTVT.

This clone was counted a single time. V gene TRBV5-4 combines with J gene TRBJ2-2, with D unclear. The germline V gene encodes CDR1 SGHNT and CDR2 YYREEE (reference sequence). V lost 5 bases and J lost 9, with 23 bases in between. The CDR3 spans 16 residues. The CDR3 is CASRLGVDSPSRELFF. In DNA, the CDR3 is TGTGCCAGCAGGCTAGGTGTCGACTCCCCGTCGAGGGAGCTGTTTTTT.

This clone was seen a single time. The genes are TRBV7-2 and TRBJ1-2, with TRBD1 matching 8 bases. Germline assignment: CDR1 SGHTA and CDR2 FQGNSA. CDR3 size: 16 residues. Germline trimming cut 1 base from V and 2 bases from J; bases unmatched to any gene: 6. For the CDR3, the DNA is TGTGCCAGCAGCTTAGAATATAGGACAGGGAACTATGGCTACACCTTC. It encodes CASSLEYRTGNYGYTF.

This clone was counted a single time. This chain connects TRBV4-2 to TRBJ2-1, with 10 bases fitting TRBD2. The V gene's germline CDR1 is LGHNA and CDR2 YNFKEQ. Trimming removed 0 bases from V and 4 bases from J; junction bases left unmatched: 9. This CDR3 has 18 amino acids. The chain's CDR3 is CASSQDKLAGVGYNEQFF. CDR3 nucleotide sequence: TGTGCCAGCAGCCAAGATAAGCTAGCGGGAGTAGGTTACAATGAGCAGTTCTTC.

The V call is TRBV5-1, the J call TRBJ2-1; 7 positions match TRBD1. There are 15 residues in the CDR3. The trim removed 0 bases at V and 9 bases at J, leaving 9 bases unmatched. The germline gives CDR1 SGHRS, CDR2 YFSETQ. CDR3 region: CASSLGTGFSSEQFF. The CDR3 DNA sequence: TGCGCCAGCAGCTTGGGGACAGGCTTCTCTAGTGAGCAGTTCTTC.

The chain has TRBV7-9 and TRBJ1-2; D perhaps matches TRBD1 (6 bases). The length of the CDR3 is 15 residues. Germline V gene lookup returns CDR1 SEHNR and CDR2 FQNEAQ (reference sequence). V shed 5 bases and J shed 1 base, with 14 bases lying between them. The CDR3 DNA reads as TGTGCCAGCAGCCCAGGGGTTCCCTATAACTATGGCTACACCTTC. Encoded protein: CASSPGVPYNYGYTF.

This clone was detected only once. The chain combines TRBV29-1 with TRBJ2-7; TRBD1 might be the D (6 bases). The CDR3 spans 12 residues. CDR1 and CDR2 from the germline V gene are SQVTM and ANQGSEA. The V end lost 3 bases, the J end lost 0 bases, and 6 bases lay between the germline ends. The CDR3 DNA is TGCAGCGTTGAGGACAGCTCCTACGAGCAGTACTTC. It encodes CSVEDSSYEQYF.

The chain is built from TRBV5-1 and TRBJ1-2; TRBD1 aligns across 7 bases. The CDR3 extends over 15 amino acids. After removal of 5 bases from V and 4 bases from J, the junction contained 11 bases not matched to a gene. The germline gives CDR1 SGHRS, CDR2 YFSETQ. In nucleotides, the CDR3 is TGCGCCAGCAGTCAAGACAGGGCCGGATCCTATGGCTACACCTTC. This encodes CASSQDRAGSYGYTF.

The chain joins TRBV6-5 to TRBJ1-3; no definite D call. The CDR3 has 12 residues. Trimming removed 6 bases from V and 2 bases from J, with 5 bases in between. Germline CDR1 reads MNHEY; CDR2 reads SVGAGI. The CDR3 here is CASSPTGNTIYF. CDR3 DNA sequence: TGTGCCAGCAGCCCCACTGGAAACACCATATATTTT.

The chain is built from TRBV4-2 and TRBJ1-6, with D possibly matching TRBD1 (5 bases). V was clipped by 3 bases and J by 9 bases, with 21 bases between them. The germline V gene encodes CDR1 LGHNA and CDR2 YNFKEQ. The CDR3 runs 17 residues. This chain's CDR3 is CASSQYPIGAGGSPLHF. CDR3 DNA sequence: TGTGCCAGCAGCCAGTATCCAATAGGAGCGGGGGGTTCACCCCTCCACTTT.

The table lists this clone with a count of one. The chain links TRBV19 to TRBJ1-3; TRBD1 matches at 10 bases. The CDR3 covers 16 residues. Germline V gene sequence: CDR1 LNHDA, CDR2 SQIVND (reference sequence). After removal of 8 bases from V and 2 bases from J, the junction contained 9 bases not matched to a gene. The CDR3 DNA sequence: TGTGCCAGTGGGGGGACAGGGGTAGTCGCTGGAAACACCATATATTTT. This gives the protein CASGGTGVVAGNTIYF.

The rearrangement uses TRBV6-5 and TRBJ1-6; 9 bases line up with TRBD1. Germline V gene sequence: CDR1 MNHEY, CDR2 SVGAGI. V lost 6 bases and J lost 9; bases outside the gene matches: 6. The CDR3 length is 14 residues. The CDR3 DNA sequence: TGTGCCAGCAGACCGGGACAGGGTACTTCACCCCTCCACTTT. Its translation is CASRPGQGTSPLHF.

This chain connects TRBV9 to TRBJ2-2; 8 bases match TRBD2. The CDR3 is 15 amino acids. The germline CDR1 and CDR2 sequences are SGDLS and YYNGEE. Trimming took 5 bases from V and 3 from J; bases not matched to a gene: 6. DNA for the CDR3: TGTGCCAGCAGACTAACTAGCGGTGACACCGGGGAGCTGTTTTTT. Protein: CASRLTSGDTGELFF.

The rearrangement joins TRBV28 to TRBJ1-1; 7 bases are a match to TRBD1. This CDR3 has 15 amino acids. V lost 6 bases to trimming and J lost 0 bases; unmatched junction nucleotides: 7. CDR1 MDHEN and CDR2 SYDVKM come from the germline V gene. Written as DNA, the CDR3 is TGTGCCAGCAGCAAGGGGGCAGGTATGAACACTGAAGCTTTCTTT. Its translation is CASSKGAGMNTEAFF. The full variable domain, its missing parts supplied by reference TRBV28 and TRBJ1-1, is DVKVTQSSRYLVKRTGEKVFLECVQDMDHENMFWYRQDPGLGLRLIYFSYDVKMKEKGDIPEGYSVSREKKERFSLILESASTNQTSMYLCASSKGAGMNTEAFFGQGTRLTVV.

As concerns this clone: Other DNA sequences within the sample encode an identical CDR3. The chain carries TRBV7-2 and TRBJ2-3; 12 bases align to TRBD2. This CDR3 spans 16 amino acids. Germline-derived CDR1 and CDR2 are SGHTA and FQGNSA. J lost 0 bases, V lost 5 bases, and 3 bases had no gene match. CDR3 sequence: CASSPGLAGSTDTQYF. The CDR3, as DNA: TGTGCCAGCAGCCCGGGACTAGCGGGTAGCACAGATACGCAGTATTTT.

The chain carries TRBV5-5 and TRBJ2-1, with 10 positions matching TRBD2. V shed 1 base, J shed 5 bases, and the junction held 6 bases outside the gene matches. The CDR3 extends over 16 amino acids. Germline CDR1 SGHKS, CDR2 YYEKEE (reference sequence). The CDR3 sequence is CASSLYLLAGDNEQFF. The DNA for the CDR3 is TGTGCCAGCAGCTTGTATTTGCTAGCGGGGGACAATGAGCAGTTCTTC.

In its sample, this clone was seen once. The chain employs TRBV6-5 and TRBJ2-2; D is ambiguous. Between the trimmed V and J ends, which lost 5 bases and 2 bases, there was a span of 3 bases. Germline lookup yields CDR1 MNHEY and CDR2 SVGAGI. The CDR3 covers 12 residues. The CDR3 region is CASSTNTGELFF. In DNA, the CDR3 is TGTGCCAGCAGTACTAACACCGGGGAGCTGTTTTTT.

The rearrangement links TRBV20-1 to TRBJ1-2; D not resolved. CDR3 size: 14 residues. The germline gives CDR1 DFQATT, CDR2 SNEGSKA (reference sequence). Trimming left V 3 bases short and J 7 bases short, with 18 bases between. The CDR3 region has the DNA TGCAGTGCTAGTGATACCCGCCTCTCTAGTGGCTACACCTTC. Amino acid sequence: CSASDTRLSSGYTF.

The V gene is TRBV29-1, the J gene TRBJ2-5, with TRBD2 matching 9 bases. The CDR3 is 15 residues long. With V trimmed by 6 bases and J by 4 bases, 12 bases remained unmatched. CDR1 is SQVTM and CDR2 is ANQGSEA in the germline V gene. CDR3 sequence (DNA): TGCAGCGTCGGGGGGGGTAGCGGGAGTTTAGAGACCCAGTACTTC. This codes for CSVGGGSGSLETQYF.

CDR3 bases: TGTGCCAGTAGTATAGATAAGGGGTTCGGCAGATACACTGAAGCTTTCTTT. Amino acid sequence: CASSIDKGFGRYTEAFF. This chain connects TRBV19 to TRBJ1-1; D possibly corresponds to TRBD1 (5 bases). From germline, CDR1 is LNHDA and CDR2 SQIVND (reference sequence). Trimming left V 0 bases short and J 3 bases short, with 17 bases between. The CDR3 has 17 amino acids.

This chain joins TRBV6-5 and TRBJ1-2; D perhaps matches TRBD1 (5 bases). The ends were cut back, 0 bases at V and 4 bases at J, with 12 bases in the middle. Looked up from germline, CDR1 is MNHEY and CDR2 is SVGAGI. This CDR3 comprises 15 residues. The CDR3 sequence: CASSYSTQASYGYTF. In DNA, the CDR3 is TGTGCCAGCAGTTACTCGACACAGGCCAGCTATGGCTACACCTTC.

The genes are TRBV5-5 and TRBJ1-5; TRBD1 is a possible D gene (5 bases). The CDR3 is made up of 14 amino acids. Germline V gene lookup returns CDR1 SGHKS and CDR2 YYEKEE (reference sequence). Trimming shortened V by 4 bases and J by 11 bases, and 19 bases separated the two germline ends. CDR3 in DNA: TGTGCCAGCAGCCGGGGGGACGGCAAAGGGGCCCAGCATTTT. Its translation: CASSRGDGKGAQHF.

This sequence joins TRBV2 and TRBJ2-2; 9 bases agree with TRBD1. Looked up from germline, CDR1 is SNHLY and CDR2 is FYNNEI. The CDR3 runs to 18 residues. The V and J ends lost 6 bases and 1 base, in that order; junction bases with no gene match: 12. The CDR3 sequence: CASRGGQGSKWNTGELFF. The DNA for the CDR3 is TGTGCCAGCAGGGGAGGACAGGGGTCCAAGTGGAACACCGGGGAGCTGTTTTTT.